The clone carrying this T cell receptor beta chain was found many times. This sample stems from a study of CD8 T cells in ankylosing spondylitis. Quantitative 5'-RACE with molecular barcodes was used to make the TCR beta libraries. From the 5' RACE reads, TCRdb called clonotypes with MiXCR, one entry per CDR3 protein. The profile shows about 260,000 distinct CDR3 sequences, 20% of them singletons. The sequence was collected from a male donor with ankylosing spondylitis or in good health (not recorded which). The material sequenced was blood, either unsorted or a sorted T cell fraction (not recorded which).

The DNA of the CDR3 is TGTGCCAGCAGTTTATCCCTTTTCCCCCGACAGCCCCAGCATTTT. Its protein product is CASSLSLFPRQPQHF. The chain has TRBV27 and TRBJ1-5; D is undetermined. This CDR3 has 15 amino acids. The V gene lost 0 bases and the J gene lost 7 bases, with 13 bases spanning the gap. CDR1 is MNHEY, CDR2 SMNVEV, per germline (reference sequence).